The 15 T cell receptor beta chains below come from one sample, sequenced in a study of human T cells and chemical hapten exposure. Stated time point: pre-sensitization, week 0. Documented treatment: therapeutic diphenylcyclopropenone sensitization with weekly scalp DPC. TCRdb recomputed calls from the RACE reads with MiXCR, one row per CDR3 protein. The sample has under 300,000 distinct CDR3 sequences; approximately 8.6% are singletons. The sample here was whole blood, taken in connection with sensitization to the hapten diphenylcyclopropenone (DPC). The receptor source for this set is a woman in her thirties or forties with alopecia areata. Some clones in this sample may be carry-over from other donors' samples.

In this sample, this clonotype turned up a few times. The chain has TRBV20-1 and TRBJ2-4; D gene unclear. CDR3 length: 13 amino acids. Trimming cost V 3 bases and J 0 bases, with 6 bases left between them. CDR1 is DFQATT and CDR2 is SNEGSKA in the germline V gene (reference sequence). The CDR3 DNA sequence: TGCAGTGCTAGTGGTTTAGCCAAAAACATTCAGTACTTC. It codes for CSASGLAKNIQYF.

This clonotype has at least ten counts. V is TRBV29-1 and J is TRBJ1-1, with 7 bases lining up with TRBD1. The CDR3 runs to 13 residues. J lost 4 bases, V lost 4 bases, and 6 bases had no gene match. The germline V gene encodes CDR1 SQVTM and CDR2 ANQGSEA. CDR3 nucleotide sequence: TGCAGCGTTGGAGGGGGCATGGGCACTGAAGCTTTCTTT. Protein: CSVGGGMGTEAFF.

The table lists this clonotype with many counts. The chain recombines TRBV3-1 with TRBJ1-5; D might be TRBD1 (6 bases). The CDR3 totals 15 residues. Germline V lookup: CDR1 LGHDT, CDR2 YNNKEL (reference sequence). The germline V and J ends were trimmed by 4 bases and 1 base, with 11 bases remaining between them. Here the CDR3 DNA reads TGTGCCAGCAGCCCGAACAGGGTCAGCAATCAGCCCCAGCATTTT. Protein: CASSPNRVSNQPQHF. The complete variable domain, with remaining parts taken from reference TRBV3-1 and TRBJ1-5, reads DTAVSQTPKYLVTQMGNDKSIKCEQNLGHDTMYWYKQDSKKFLKIMFSYNNKELIINETVPNRFSPKSPDKAHLNLHINSLELGDSAVYFCASSPNRVSNQPQHFGDGTRLSIL.

This clonotype was seen only a few times. The chain uses TRBV4-3 and TRBJ2-3; D not resolved. The CDR3 is 15 amino acids. Germline V gene sequence: CDR1 LGHNA, CDR2 YSLEER. V was clipped by 2 bases and J by 2 bases, with 11 bases between them. In DNA, the CDR3 is TGCGCCAGCAGCCAAAATCCAATCCCCACAGATACGCAGTATTTT. It is translated as CASSQNPIPTDTQYF.

This rearrangement joins TRBV20-1 to TRBJ2-1, with TRBD2 matching 15 bases. This CDR3 spans 18 amino acids. J was trimmed by 2 bases and V by 0 bases; bases with no gene match: 5. CDR1 is DFQATT, CDR2 SNEGSKA, per germline (reference sequence). The DNA for the CDR3 is TGCAGTGCTAGAGATCGGACTAGCGGGAGGGGCACCTACAATGAGCAGTTCTTC. It translates to CSARDRTSGRGTYNEQFF.

A few counts support this clonotype. V is TRBV29-1 and J is TRBJ1-2; 9 nucleotides agree with TRBD1. The CDR3 is 12 residues long. The V gene's germline CDR1 is SQVTM and CDR2 ANQGSEA. The V gene end was trimmed by 6 bases and the J gene end by 4 bases; junction bases not matched to a gene: 3. The CDR3 loop reads CSVPTGGYGYTF. The CDR3 region has the DNA TGCAGCGTCCCGACAGGGGGCTATGGCTACACCTTC.

Points on this clonotype: A clone one base away is much larger, so this may be a read error. The chain carries TRBV4-2 and TRBJ2-2, with no clear D. CDR1 is LGHNA and CDR2 is YNFKEQ in the germline V gene. The CDR3 has 13 residues. The ends were cut back, 0 bases at V and 4 bases at J, with 3 bases in the middle. The CDR3 loop reads CASSQDVTGELFF. CDR3 DNA sequence: TGTGCCAGCAGCCAAGATGTCACCGGGGAGCTGTTTTTT.

The chain uses TRBV28 and TRBJ1-4; TRBD1 is a possible D gene (6 bases). The V end lost 1 base, the J end lost 12 bases, and 12 bases lay between the germline ends. CDR1 is MDHEN, CDR2 SYDVKM, per germline. The CDR3 runs to 13 residues. CDR3 loop: CASSLSQGMELFF. The CDR3 nucleotides are TGTGCCAGCAGTTTATCCCAGGGGATGGAACTGTTTTTT.

J is TRBJ2-3 and V is TRBV6-2 or TRBV6-3; 13 nucleotides line up with TRBD2. CDR3 length equals 16 residues. Germline loops: CDR1 MNHEY, CDR2 SVGEGT. V trimming: 6 bases; J trimming: 4 bases; junction bases outside the gene matches: 7. The CDR3 sequence is CASRGLAGVVADTQYF. The CDR3 DNA reads as TGTGCCAGCAGAGGACTAGCGGGAGTGGTCGCAGATACGCAGTATTTT.

Many counts were recorded for this clonotype. The chain employs TRBV14 and TRBJ1-3, with D perhaps TRBD1 (5 bases). The CDR3 sequence is 13 residues long. Germline-derived CDR1 and CDR2 are SGHDN and FVKESK. The ends were cut back, 5 bases at V and 7 bases at J, with 12 bases in the middle. As DNA, the CDR3 is TGTGCCAGCAGCGTGCCAGGGTACAACACCATATATTTT. Amino acids: CASSVPGYNTIYF.

This chain connects TRBV12-3 or TRBV12-4 to TRBJ1-5, with D hard to call. The V end lost 5 bases, the J end lost 7 bases, and 24 bases lay between the germline ends. CDR3 size: 17 residues. Here the CDR3 reads CASSLNLSGGGGQPQHF. The CDR3 DNA sequence: TGTGCCAGCAGTCTTAATCTCTCGGGCGGCGGTGGACAGCCCCAGCATTTT.

The V call is TRBV6-1, the J call TRBJ1-5, with D maybe TRBD1 (5 bases). Germline values: CDR1 MNHNS, CDR2 SASEGT. The CDR3 loop spans 14 amino acids. Trimming took 3 bases from V and 7 from J, leaving 13 bases between them. The CDR3 nucleotides read TGTGCCAGCAGTGATGGAGGGGTGGGACAGCCCCAGCATTTT. Protein sequence: CASSDGGVGQPQHF.

The chain recombines TRBV28 with TRBJ1-3, with D uncertain. Per germline, CDR1 MDHEN and CDR2 SYDVKM. This CDR3 is built from 17 residues. Trimming took 3 bases from V and 0 from J, leaving 15 bases between them. CDR3 sequence reads: CASSLPRAESSGNTIYF. In DNA, the CDR3 is TGTGCCAGCAGTTTGCCCCGCGCTGAGAGCTCTGGAAACACCATATATTTT.

V gene TRBV20-1 combines with J gene TRBJ2-7, with D possibly being TRBD1 (6 bases). CDR3 size: 14 residues. Trimming removed 0 bases at V and 5 bases at J, with 14 bases between. In germline, CDR1 is DFQATT, CDR2 SNEGSKA (reference sequence). The CDR3 coding sequence is TGCAGTGCTAGAGACGCCAGGGGTATAAACGAGCAGTACTTC. As protein: CSARDARGINEQYF.

The chain is built from TRBV2 and TRBJ1-5; D gene uncertain. CDR3 length: 13 residues. CDR1 and CDR2 (germline): SNHLY, FYNNEI. V was shortened by 5 bases and J by 3 bases, with 8 bases between the two germline ends. In DNA, the CDR3 is TGTGCCAGCAGTAACCGGATCAATCAGCCCCAGCATTTT. Translating gives CASSNRINQPQHF. Full variable domain (remainder filled in from reference TRBV2 and TRBJ1-5): EPEVTQTPSHQVTQMGQEVILRCVPISNHLYFYWYRQILGQKVEFLVSFYNNEISEKSEIFDDQFSVERPDGSNFTLKIRSTKLEDSAMYFCASSNRINQPQHFGDGTRLSIL.